The source of this T cell receptor (beta chain) is a study of blood T cells in healthy people across ages. Primed by a sample-barcoded 5' primer and a J-beta primer mix, a second PCR proceeded for about 7 to 11 cycles. TCRdb reprocessed the 5' RACE reads via MiXCR and lists one record per CDR3 protein. In the table there are 600,000 to 650,000 distinct CDR3 sequences, 58% of which are singletons. CDR1 and CDR2 (germline): DFQATT, SNEGSKA (reference sequence). This CDR3 is 15 amino acids long. With 5 bases removed from V and 5 bases from J, the gap between germline ends came to 22 bases. The sample taken for sequencing was blood. The origin of this receptor is a man in his 60s in good health. The V gene is TRBV20-1, the J gene TRBJ2-7; D might be TRBD2 (5 bases). The CDR3 sequence: CSALYPRTWSNEQYF. DNA of the CDR3: TGCAGTGCTCTCTACCCCCGGACTTGGTCAAACGAGCAGTACTTC.